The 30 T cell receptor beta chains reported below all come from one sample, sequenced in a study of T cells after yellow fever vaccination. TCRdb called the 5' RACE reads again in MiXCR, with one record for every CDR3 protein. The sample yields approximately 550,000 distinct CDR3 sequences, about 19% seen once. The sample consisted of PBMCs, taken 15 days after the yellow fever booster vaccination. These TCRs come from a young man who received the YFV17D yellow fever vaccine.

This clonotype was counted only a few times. CDR3 protein: CASSLTSTVNQPQHF. The CDR3 nucleotides are TGTGCCAGCAGTTTGACGTCCACTGTCAATCAGCCCCAGCATTTT. The chain employs TRBV12-3 or TRBV12-4 and TRBJ1-5; no clear D gene. CDR3 length: 15 residues. V lost 3 bases, J lost 3 bases, and 12 bases lay in between.

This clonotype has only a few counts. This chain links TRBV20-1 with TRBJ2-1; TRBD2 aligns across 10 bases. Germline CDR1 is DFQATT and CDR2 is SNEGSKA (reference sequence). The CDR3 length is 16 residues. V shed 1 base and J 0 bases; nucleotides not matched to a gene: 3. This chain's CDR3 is CSARVASGSSYNEQFF. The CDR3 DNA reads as TGCAGTGCTAGAGTGGCTAGCGGGAGCTCCTACAATGAGCAGTTCTTC.

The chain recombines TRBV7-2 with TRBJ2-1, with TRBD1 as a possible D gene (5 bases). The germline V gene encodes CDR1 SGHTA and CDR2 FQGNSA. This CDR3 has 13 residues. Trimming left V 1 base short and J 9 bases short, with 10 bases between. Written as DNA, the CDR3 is TGTGCCAGCAGCTTAGGAAGGGGAATTGAGCAGTTCTTC. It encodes CASSLGRGIEQFF.

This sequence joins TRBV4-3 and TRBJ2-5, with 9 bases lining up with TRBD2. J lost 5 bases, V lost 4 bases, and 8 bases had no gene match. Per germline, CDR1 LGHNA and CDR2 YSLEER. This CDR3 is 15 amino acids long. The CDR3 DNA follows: TGCGCCAGCAGCCCTCGGCTAGCGGGATATGAGACCCAGTACTTC. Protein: CASSPRLAGYETQYF.

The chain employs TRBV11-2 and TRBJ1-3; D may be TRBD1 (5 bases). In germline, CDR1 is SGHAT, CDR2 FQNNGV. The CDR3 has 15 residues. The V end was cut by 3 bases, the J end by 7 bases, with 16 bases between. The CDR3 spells CASSFKGQPRNTIYF. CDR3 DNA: TGTGCCAGCAGCTTTAAGGGGCAGCCTCGGAACACCATATATTTT.

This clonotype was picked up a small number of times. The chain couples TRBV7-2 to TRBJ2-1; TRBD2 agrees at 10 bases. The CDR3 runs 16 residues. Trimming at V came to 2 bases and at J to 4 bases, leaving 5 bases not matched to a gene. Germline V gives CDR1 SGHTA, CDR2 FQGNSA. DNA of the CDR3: TGTGCCAGCAGCTTAAGCGGAGCGGGAGGGTACAATGAGCAGTTCTTC. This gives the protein CASSLSGAGGYNEQFF. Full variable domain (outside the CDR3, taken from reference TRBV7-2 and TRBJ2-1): GAGVSQSPSNKVTEKGKDVELRCDPISGHTALYWYRQSLGQGLEFLIYFQGNSAPDKSGLPSDRFSAERTGGSVSTLTIQRTQQEDSAVYLCASSLSGAGGYNEQFFGPGTRLTVL.

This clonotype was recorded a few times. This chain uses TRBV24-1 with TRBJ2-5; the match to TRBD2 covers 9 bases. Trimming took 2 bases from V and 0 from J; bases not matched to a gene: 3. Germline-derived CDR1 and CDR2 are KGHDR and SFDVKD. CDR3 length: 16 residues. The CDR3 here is CATSDSRLADQETQYF. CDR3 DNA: TGTGCCACCAGTGATTCGCGACTAGCGGACCAAGAGACCCAGTACTTC.

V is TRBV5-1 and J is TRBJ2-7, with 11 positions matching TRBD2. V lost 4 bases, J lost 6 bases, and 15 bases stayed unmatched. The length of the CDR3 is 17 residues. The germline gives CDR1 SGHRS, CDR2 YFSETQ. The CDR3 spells CASSASTSGVYPLEQYF. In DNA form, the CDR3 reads TGCGCCAGCAGCGCCTCGACTAGCGGGGTTTACCCGCTCGAGCAGTACTTC.

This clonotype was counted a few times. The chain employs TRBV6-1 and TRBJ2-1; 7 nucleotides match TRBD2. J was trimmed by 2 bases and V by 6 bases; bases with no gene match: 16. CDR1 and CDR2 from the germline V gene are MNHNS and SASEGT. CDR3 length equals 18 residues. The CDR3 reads CASSELRVAGVAYNEQFF. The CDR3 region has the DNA TGTGCCAGCAGCGAACTACGAGTCGCGGGAGTGGCCTACAATGAGCAGTTCTTC.

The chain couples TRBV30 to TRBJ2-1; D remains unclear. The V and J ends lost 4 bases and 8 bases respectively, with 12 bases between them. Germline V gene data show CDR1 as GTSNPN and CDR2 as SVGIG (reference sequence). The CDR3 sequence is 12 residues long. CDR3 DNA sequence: TGTGCCTGGATCGGCCTATCGTATGAGCAGTTCTTC. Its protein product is CAWIGLSYEQFF.

The CDR3: CASSPRQPTDTQYF. CDR3 DNA sequence: TGTGCCAGCAGCCCGCGACAGCCCACAGATACGCAGTATTTT. The V gene is TRBV7-9, the J gene TRBJ2-3; possible D gene TRBD1, 5 bases. V was trimmed by 5 bases and J by 2 bases, leaving 11 bases between them. The CDR3 is 14 residues long. In germline, CDR1 is SEHNR, CDR2 FQNEAQ (reference sequence).

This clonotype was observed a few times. In DNA form, the CDR3 reads TGTGCCAGTAGAAAGGGACAGGCCTACGAGCAGTACTTC. Its translation: CASRKGQAYEQYF. The chain uses TRBV19 and TRBJ2-7; 8 nucleotides agree with TRBD1. The CDR3 is 13 residues long. V shed 6 bases and J 2 bases; nucleotides not matched to a gene: 3. Germline V gene sequence: CDR1 LNHDA, CDR2 SQIVND (reference sequence).

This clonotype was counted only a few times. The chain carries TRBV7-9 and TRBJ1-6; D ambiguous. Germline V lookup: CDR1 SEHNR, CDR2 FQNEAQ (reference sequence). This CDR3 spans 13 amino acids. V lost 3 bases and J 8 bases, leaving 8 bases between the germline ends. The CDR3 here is CASSLVEDSPLHF. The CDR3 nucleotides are TGTGCCAGCAGCTTGGTCGAGGATTCACCCCTCCACTTT.

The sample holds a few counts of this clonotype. The CDR3 DNA reads as TGTGCCAGCAGTTCCCGTGGAGAGCGCTACGAGCAGTACTTC. It specifies CASSSRGERYEQYF. This sequence joins TRBV12-3 or TRBV12-4 and TRBJ2-7; D not certain. This CDR3 is built from 14 residues. Trimming shortened V by 4 bases and J by 3 bases, and 13 bases separated the two germline ends.

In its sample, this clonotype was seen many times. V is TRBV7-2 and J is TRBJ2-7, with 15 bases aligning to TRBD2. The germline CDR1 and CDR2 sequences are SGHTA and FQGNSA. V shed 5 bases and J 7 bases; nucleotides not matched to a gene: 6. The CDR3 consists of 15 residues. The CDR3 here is CASSPPGLAGGEQYF. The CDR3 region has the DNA TGTGCCAGCAGCCCGCCGGGACTAGCGGGAGGAGAGCAGTACTTC.

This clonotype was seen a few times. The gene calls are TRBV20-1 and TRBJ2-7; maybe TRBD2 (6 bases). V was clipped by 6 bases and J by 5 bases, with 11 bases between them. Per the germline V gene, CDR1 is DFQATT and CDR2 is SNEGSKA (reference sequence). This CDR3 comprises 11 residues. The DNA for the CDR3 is TGCAGTGCCGGGGGACCCGACGAGCAGTACTTC. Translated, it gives CSAGGPDEQYF.

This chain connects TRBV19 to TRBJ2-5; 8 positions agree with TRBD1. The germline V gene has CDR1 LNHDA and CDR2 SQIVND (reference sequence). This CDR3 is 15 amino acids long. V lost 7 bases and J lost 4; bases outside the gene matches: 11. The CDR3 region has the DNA TGTGCCAGTATGCGCGGACAGGGTCGCCCAGAGACCCAGTACTTC. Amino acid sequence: CASMRGQGRPETQYF.

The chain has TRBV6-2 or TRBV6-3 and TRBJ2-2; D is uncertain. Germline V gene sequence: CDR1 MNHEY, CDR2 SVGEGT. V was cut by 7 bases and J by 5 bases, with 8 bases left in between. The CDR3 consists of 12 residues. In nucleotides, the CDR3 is TGTGCCAGCACCGGCCCAACCGGGGAGCTGTTTTTT. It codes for CASTGPTGELFF.

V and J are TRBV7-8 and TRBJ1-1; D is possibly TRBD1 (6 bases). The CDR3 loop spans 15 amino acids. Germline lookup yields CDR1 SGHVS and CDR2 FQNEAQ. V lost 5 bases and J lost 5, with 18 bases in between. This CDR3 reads CASSPRGGRGTEAFF. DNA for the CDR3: TGTGCCAGCAGCCCACGGGGGGGGCGCGGGACTGAAGCTTTCTTT.

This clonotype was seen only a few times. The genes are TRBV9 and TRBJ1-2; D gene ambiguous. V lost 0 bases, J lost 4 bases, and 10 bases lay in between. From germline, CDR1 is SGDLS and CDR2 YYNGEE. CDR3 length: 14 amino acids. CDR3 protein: CASSVDGQSYGYTF. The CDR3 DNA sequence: TGTGCCAGCAGCGTAGACGGGCAGAGCTATGGCTACACCTTC.

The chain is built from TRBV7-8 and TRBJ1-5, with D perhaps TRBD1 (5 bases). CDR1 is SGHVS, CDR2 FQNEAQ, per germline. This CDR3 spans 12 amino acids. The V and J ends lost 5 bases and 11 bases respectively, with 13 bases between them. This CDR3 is CASSPNPGTQHF. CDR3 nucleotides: TGTGCCAGCAGCCCAAATCCAGGGACCCAGCATTTT.

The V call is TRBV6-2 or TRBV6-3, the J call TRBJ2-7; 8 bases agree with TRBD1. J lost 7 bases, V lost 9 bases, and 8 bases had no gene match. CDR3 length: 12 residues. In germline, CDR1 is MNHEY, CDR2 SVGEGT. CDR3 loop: CASLDRVGEQYF. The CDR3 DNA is TGTGCCAGTCTGGACAGGGTAGGTGAGCAGTACTTC.

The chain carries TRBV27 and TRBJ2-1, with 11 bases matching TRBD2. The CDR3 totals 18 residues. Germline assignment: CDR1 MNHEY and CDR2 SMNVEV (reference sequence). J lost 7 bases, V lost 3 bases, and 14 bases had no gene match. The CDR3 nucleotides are TGTGCCAGCAGTTTCCGAGTCGGGACTAGCGGACCTTTGAATGAGCAGTTCTTC. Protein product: CASSFRVGTSGPLNEQFF.

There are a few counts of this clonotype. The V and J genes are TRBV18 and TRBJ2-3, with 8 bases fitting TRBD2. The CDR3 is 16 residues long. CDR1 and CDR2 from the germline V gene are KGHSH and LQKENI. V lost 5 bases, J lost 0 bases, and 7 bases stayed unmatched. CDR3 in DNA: TGTGCCAGCTCATCCTTTAGCGGGACTAGCACAGATACGCAGTATTTT. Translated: CASSSFSGTSTDTQYF.

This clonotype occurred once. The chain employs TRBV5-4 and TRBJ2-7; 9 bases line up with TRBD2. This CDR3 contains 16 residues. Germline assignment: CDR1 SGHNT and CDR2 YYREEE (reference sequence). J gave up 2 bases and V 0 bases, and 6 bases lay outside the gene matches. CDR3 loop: CASSLGSSGVPYEQYF. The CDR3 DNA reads TGTGCCAGCAGCTTGGGGTCTAGCGGGGTCCCCTACGAGCAGTACTTC.

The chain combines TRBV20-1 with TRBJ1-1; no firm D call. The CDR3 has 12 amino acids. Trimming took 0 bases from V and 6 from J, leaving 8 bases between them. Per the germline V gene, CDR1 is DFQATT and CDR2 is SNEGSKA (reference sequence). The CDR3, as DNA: TGCAGTGCTAGAGATCTCAGAGCTGAAGCTTTCTTT. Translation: CSARDLRAEAFF.

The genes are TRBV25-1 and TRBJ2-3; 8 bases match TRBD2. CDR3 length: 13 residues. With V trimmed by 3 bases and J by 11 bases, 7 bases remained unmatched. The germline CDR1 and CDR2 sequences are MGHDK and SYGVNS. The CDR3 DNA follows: TGTGCCAGCAGTGAGTCCCCGGGGGGGGGGCAGTATTTT. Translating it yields CASSESPGGGQYF.

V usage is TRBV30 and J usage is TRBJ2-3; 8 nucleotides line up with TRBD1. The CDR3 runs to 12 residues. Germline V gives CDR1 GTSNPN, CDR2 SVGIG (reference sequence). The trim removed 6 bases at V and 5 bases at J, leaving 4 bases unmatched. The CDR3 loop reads CACTGGGDTQYF. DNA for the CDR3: TGTGCCTGCACAGGGGGTGGAGATACGCAGTATTTT.

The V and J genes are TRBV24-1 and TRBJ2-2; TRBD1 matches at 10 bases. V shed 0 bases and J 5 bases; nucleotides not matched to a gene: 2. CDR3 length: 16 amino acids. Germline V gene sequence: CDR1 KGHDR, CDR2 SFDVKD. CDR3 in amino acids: CATSDLGTGETGELFF. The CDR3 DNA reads TGTGCCACCAGTGATTTGGGGACAGGGGAGACCGGGGAGCTGTTTTTT.

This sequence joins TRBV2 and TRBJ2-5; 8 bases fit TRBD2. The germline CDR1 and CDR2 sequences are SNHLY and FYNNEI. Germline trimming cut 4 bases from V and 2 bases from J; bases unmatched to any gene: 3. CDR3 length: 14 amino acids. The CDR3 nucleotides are TGTGCCAGCAGTGCGGCTAGCGGGCAAGAGACCCAGTACTTC. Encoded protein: CASSAASGQETQYF.